The present TCR beta chain was sequenced within a study of graft-versus-host responses after intestinal transplantation. Looking at the study overall: The study gave all recipients anti-thymocyte globulin induction, then tacrolimus and steroids for roughly 3 years.

The germline V gene has CDR1 SGHNT and CDR2 YYREEE (reference sequence). CDR3 size: 15 residues. The V gene end was trimmed by 2 bases and the J gene end by 5 bases; junction bases not matched to a gene: 8. Overall study findings and caveats: GvH clones occurred in recipient marrow; some first appeared in ileum or blood. Some patients had graft-donor T cell macrochimerism. In their allografts, the ratios of graft-versus-host to host-versus-graft T cell clones were high. Declining HvG levels early post-transplant were linked to peak circulating GvH clone levels.

Generated by immunoSEQ multiplex PCR, the TCRdb table keeps only in-frame clones and is missing some. The data show some 120,000 clones, roughly 92% seen once. As for this clone: Its antigen is still unknown.

This clonotype originated in a human donor who was the organ donor for an intestinal transplant. Sequencing used unstimulated CD4+ T cells sorted from spleen or lymph node cells, obtained before transplant. V is TRBV5-4 and J is TRBJ2-3, with TRBD2 matching 7 bases. CDR3 nucleotides: TGTGCCAGCAGCTTTGGGCGGGAGATCAAAGATACGCAGTATTTT. Translated: CASSFGREIKDTQYF.